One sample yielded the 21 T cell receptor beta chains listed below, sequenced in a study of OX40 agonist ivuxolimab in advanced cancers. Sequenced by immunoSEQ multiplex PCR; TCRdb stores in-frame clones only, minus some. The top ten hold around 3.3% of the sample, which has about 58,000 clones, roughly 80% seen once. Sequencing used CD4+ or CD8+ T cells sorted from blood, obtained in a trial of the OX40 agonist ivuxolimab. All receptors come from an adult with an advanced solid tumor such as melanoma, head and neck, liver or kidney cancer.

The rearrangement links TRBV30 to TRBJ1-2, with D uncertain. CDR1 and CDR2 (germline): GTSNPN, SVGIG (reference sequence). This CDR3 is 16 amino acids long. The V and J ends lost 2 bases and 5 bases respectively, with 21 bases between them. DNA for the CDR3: TGTGCCTGGAGTATGGCAGCTACAACCGCGGGGTATGGCTACACCTTC. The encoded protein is CAWSMAATTAGYGYTF.

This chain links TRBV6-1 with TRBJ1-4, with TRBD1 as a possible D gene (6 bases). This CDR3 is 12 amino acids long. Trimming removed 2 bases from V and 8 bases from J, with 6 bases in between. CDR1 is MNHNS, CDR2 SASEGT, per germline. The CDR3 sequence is CASSERGEKLFF. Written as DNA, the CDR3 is TGTGCCAGCAGTGAAAGGGGGGAAAAACTGTTTTTT.

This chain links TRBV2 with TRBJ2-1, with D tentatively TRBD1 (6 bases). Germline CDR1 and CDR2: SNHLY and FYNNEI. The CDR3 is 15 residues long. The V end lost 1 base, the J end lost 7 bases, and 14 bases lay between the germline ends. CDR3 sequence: CASSEGGTHVNEQFF. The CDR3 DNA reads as TGTGCCAGCAGTGAAGGGGGGACACACGTAAATGAGCAGTTCTTC.

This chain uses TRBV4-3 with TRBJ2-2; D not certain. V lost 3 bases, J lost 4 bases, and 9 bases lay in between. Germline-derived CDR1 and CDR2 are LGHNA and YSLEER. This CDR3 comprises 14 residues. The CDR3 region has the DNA TGCGCCAGCAGCCACTCCCAACTCACCGGGGAGCTGTTTTTT. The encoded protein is CASSHSQLTGELFF.

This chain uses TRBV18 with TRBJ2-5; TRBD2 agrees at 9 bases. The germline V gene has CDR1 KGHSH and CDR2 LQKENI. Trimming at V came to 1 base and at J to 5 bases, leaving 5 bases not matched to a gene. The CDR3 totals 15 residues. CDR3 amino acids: CASSPLLAGTETQYF. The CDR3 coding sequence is TGTGCCAGCTCACCACTCCTAGCGGGGACCGAGACCCAGTACTTC.

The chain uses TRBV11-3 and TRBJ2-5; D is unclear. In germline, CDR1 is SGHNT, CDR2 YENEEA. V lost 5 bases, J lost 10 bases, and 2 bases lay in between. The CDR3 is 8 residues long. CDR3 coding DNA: TGTGCCAGCAGCGACCAGTACTTC. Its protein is CASSDQYF. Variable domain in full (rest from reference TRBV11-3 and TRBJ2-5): EAGVVQSPRYKIIEKKQPVAFWCNPISGHNTLYWYLQNLGQGPELLIRYENEEAVDDSQLPKDRFSAERLKGVDSTLKIQPAELGDSAVYLCASSDQYFGPGTRLLVL.

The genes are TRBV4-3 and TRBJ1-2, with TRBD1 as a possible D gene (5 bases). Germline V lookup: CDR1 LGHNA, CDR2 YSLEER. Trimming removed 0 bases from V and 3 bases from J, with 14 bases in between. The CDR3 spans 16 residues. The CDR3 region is CASSQDYVGTHYGYTF. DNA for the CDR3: TGCGCCAGCAGCCAAGACTACGTCGGGACCCACTATGGCTACACCTTC.

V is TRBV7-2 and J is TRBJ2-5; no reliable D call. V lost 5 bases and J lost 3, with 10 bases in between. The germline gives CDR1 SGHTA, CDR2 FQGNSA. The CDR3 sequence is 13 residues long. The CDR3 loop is CASSRRWEETQYF. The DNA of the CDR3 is TGTGCCAGCAGCCGCAGGTGGGAAGAGACCCAGTACTTC.

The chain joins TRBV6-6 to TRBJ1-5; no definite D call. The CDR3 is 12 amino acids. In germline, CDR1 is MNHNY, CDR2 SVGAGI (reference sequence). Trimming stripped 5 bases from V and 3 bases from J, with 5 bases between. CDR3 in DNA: TGTGCCAGCAGTGACAACAATCAGCCCCAGCATTTT. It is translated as CASSDNNQPQHF.

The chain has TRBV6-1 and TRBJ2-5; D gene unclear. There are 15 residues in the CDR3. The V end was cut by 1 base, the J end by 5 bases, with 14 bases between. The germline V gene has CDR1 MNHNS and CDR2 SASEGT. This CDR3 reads CASSEGGYRAETQYF. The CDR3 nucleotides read TGTGCCAGCAGTGAAGGGGGATATCGGGCGGAGACCCAGTACTTC.

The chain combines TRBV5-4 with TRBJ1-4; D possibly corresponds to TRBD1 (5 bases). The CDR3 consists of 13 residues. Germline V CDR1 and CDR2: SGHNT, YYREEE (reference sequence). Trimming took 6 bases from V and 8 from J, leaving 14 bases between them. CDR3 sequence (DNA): TGTGCCAGCACCTCCGGGGGAGGGGAAAAACTGTTTTTT. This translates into CASTSGGGEKLFF. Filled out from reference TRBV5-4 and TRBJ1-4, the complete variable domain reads ETGVTQSPTHLIKTRGQQVTLRCSSQSGHNTVSWYQQALGQGPQFIFQYYREEENGRGNFPPRFSGLQFPNYSSELNVNALELDDSALYLCASTSGGGEKLFFGSGTQLSVL.

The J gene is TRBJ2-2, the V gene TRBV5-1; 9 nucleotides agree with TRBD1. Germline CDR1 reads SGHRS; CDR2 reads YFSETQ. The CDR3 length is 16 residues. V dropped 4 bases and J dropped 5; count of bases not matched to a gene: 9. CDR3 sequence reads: CASSLQGAQATGELFF. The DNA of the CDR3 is TGCGCCAGCAGCCTACAGGGGGCGCAGGCAACCGGGGAGCTGTTTTTT. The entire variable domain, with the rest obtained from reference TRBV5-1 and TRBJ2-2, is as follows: KAGVTQTPRYLIKTRGQQVTLSCSPISGHRSVSWYQQTPGQGLQFLFEYFSETQRNKGNFPGRFSGRQFSNSRSEMNVSTLELGDSALYLCASSLQGAQATGELFFGEGSRLTVL.

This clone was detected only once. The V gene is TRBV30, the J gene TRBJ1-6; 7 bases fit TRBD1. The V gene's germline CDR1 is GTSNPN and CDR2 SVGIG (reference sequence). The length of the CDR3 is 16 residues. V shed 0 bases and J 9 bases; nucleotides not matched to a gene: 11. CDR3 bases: TGTGCCTGGAGTGTAAATCGCGGGACAGTTATTTCACCCCTCCACTTT. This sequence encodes CAWSVNRGTVISPLHF.

In DNA, the CDR3 is TGTGCCAGCAGCCTACAACAGGACCAAGAGACCCAGTACTTC. As protein: CASSLQQDQETQYF. V usage is TRBV2 and J usage is TRBJ2-5; a weak D match, TRBD1 (5 bases). Germline lookup yields CDR1 SNHLY and CDR2 FYNNEI. The CDR3 runs to 14 residues. V was pared by 6 bases and J by 0 bases, with 11 bases between.

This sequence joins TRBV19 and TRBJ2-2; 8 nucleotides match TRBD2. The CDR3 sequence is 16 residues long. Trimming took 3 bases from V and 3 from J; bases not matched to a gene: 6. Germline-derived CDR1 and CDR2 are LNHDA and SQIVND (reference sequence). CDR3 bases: TGTGCCAGTAGTATGTGGCGGGGGGAGTACACCGGGGAGCTGTTTTTT. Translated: CASSMWRGEYTGELFF.

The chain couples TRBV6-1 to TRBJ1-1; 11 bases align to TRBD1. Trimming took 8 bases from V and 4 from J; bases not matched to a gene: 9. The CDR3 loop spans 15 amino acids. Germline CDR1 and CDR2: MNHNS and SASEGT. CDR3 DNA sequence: TGTGCCAGCGGTCCGGGACAGGGGGTGGTCACTGAAGCTTTCTTT. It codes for CASGPGQGVVTEAFF.

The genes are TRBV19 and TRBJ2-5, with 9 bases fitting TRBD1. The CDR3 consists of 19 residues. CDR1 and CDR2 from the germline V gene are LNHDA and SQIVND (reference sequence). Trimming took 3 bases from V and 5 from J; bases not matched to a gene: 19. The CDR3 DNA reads TGTGCCAGTAGTATCCGTCCTTCCGGGACAGGGTCATGGAAGGAGACCCAGTACTTC. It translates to CASSIRPSGTGSWKETQYF.

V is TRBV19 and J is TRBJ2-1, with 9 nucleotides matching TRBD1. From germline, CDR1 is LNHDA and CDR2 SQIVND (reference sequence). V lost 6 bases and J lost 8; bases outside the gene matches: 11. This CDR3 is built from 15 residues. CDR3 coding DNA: TGTGCCAGTAGACCTTGGGACAGGGAGGGACATGAGCAGTTCTTC. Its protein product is CASRPWDREGHEQFF.

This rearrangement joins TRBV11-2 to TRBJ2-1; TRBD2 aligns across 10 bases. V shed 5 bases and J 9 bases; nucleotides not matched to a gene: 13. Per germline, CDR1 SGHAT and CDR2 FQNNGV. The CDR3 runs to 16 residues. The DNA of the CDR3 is TGTGCCAGCAGCCGTAATCCGGGACTAGCGTCGGGTGAGCAGTTCTTC. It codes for CASSRNPGLASGEQFF.

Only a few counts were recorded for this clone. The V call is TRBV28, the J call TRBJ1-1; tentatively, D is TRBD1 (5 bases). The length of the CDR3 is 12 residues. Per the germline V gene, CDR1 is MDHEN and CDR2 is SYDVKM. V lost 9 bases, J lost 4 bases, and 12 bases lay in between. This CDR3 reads CASNQGPTEAFF. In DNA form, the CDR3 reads TGTGCCAGTAATCAGGGACCCACTGAAGCTTTCTTT.

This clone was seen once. The CDR3 nucleotides are TGTGCCAGTAGTCCCGCGAGCGGGGGGGCCCCATACGAGCAGTACTTC. This codes for CASSPASGGAPYEQYF. The chain employs TRBV19 and TRBJ2-7; 10 bases agree with TRBD2. Germline CDR1 LNHDA, CDR2 SQIVND (reference sequence). This CDR3 has 16 amino acids. The V segment lost 5 bases and the J segment 4 bases; nucleotides outside the gene matches: 11.